This T cell receptor (beta chain) comes out of a study of blood T cell repertoires in COVID-19. About the research overall: Samples came from the United States, Italy and Spain, spanning acute and convalescent COVID-19. Sources were T cells, B-cell-depleted T cells, or PBMCs; the material itself was cDNA or gDNA.

In the original analysis: Amplification of reference gene primers provided the estimated nucleated cell counts. This table comes from immunoSEQ multiplex PCR, and its TCRdb copy is limited to in-frame clones, with some not included. V and J calls and clone size come straight from that table; D and trimming were deduced from the DNA. The sample lists fewer than 300,000 clones; roughly 86% were seen once. This clone was counted a single time. The clonotype comes from a man in his forties or fifties who had recovered from COVID-19. The source material was peripheral blood.

As DNA, the CDR3 is TGTGCCAGTAGGCCCACAGGGTTGAATCAGCCCCAGCATTTT. This translates into CASRPTGLNQPQHF. The rearrangement uses TRBV19 and TRBJ1-5; perhaps TRBD1 as D (6 bases). This CDR3 region has 14 residues. The germline gives CDR1 LNHDA, CDR2 SQIVND (reference sequence). The V end was cut by 6 bases, the J end by 4 bases, with 13 bases between.